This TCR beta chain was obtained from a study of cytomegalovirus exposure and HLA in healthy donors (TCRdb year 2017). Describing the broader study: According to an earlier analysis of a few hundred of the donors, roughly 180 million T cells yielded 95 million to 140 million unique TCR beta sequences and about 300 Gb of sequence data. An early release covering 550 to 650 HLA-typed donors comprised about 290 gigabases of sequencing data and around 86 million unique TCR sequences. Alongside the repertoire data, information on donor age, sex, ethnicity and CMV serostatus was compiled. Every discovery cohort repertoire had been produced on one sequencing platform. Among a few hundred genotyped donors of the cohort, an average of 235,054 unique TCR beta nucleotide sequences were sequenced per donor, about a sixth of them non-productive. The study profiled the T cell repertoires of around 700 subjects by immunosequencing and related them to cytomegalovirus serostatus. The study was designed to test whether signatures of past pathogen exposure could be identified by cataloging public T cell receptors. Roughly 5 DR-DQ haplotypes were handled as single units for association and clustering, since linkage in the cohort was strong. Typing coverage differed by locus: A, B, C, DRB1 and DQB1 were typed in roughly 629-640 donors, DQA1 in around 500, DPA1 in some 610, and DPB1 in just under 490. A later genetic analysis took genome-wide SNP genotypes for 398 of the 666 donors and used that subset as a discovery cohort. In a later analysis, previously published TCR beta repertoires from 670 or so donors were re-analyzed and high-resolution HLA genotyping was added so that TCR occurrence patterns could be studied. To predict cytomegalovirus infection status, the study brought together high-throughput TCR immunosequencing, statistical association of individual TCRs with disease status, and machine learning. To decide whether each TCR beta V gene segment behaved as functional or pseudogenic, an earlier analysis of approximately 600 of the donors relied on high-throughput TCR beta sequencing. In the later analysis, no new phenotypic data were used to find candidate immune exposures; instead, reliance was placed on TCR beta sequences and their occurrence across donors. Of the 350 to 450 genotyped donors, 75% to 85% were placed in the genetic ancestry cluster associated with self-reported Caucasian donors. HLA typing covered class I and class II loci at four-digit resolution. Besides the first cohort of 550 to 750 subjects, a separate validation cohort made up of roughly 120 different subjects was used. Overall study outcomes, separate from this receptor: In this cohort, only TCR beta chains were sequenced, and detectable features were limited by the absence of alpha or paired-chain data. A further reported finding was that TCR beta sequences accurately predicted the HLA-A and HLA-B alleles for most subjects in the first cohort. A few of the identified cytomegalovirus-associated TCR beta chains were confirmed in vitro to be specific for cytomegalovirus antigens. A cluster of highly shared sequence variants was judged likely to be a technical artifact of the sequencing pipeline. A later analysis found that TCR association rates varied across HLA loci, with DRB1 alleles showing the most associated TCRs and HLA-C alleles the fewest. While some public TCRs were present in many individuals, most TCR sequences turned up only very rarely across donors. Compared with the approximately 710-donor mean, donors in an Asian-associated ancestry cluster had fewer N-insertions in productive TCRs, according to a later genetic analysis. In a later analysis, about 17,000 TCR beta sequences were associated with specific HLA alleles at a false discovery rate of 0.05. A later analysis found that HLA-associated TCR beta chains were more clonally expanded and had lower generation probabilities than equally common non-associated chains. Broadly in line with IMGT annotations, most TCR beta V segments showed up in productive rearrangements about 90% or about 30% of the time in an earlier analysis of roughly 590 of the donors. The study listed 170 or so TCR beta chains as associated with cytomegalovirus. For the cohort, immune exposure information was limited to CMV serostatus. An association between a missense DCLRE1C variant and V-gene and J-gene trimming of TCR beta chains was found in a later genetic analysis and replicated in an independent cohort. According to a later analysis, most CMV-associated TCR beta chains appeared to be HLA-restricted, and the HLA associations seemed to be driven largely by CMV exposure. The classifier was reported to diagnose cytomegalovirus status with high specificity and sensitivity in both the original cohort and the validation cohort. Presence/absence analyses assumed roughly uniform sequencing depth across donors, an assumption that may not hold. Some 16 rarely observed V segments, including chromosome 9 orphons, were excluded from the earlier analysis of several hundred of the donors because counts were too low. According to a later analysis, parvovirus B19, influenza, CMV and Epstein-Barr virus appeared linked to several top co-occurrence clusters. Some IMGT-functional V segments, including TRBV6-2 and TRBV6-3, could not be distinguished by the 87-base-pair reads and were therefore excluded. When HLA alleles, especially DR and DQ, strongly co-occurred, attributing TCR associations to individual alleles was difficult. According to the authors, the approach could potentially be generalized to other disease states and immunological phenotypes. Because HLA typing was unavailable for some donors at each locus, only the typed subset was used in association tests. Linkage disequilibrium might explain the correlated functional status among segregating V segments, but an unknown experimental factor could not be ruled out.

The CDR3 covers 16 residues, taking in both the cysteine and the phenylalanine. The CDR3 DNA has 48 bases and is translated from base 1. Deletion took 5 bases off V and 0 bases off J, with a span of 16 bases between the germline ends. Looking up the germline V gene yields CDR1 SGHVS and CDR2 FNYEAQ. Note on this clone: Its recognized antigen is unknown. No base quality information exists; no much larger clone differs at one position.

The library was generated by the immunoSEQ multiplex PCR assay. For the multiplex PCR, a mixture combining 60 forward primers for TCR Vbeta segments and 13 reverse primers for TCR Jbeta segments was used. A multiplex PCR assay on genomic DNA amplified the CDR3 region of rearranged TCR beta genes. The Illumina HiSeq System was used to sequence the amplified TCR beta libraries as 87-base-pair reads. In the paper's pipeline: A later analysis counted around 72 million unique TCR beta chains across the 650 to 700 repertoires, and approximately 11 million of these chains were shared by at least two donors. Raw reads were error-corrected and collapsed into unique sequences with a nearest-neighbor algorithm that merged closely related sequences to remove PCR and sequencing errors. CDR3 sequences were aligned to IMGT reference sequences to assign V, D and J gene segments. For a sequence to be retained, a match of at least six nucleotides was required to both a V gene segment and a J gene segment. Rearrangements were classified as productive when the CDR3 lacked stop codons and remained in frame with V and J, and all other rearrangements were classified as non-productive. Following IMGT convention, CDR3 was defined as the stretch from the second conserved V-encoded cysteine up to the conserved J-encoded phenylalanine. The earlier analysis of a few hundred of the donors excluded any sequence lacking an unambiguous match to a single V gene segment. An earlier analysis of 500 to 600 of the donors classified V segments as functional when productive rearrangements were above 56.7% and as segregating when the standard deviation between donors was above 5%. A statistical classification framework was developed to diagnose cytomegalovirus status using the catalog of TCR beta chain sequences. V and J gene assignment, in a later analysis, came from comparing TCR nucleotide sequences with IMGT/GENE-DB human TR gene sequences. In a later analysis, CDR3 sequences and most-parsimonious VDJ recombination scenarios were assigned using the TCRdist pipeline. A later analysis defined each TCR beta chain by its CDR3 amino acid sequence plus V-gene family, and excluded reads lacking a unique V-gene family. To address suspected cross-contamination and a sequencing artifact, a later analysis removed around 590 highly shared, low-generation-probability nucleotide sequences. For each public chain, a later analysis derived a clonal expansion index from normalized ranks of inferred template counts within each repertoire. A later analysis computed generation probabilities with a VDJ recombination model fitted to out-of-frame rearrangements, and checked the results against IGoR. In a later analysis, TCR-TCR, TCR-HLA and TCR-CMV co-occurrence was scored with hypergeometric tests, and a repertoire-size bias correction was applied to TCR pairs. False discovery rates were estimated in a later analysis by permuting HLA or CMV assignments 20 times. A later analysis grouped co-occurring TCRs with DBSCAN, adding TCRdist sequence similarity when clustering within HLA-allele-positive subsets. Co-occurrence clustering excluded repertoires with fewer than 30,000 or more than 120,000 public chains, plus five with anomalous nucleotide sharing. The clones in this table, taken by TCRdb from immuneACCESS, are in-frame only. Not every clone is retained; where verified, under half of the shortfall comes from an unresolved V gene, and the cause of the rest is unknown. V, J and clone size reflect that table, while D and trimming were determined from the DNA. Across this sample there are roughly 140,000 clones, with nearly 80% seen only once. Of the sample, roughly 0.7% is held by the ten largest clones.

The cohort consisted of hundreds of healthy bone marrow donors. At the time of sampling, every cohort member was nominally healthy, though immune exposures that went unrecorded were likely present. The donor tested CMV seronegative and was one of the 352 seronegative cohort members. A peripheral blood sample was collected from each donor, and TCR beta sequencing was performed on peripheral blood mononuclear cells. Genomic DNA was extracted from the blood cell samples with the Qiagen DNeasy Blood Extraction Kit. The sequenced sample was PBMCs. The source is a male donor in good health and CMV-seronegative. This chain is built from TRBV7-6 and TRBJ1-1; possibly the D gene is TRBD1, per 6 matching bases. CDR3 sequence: CASSRLGTTMNTEAFF. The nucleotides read TGTGCCAGCAGCCGACTCGGGACAACCATGAACACTGAAGCTTTCTTT. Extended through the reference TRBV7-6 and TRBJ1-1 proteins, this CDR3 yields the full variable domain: GAGVSQSPRYKVTKRGQDVALRCDPISGHVSLYWYRQALGQGPEFLTYFNYEAQQDKSGLPNDRFSAERPEGSISTLTIQRTEQRDSAMYRCASSRLGTTMNTEAFFGQGTRLTVV.